The rows below give T cell receptor beta chains drawn from one sample of a study of shared clonotypes between healthy human individuals. The data were produced by immunoSEQ multiplex PCR, yet TCRdb's version contains in-frame clones alone and is incomplete. Among some 2,500,000 clones, around 90% were seen once, and the ten largest hold approximately 0.39%. The sequenced sample consisted of naive CD4+ T cells from PBMCs. These receptors were taken from a man between 18 and 29 years old in good health. Some clones in this sample may be carry-over from other donors' samples. Each CDR3 is given with its conserved first and last residue. The order of the fields is clone size, J gene, V gene, D gene, CDR3 protein, CDR3 DNA. A D gene is named only where the DNA matches it firmly. Part of the rows lack a size; the others show once, few, many or a class for expanded clones.

size: .; J: TRBJ1-1; V: TRBV4-1; D: .; CDR3: CASSQAGGDTEAFF; DNA: TGCGCCAGCAGCCAAGCGGGGGGTGACACTGAAGCTTTCTTT
size: .; J: TRBJ2-3; V: TRBV20-1; D: .; CDR3: CSVSGTDTQYF; DNA: TGCAGTGTTTCCGGCACAGATACGCAGTATTTT
size: .; J: TRBJ2-1; V: TRBV11-2; D: TRBD2; CDR3: CASSLYYRAGGVYNEQFF; DNA: TGTGCCAGCAGCTTGTACTACCGCGCGGGAGGGGTATACAATGAGCAGTTCTTC
size: .; J: TRBJ1-2; V: TRBV6-6; D: .; CDR3: CASSYDRSWGYTF; DNA: TGTGCCAGCAGTTACGACAGGTCGTGGGGCTACACCTTC
size: .; J: TRBJ2-7; V: TRBV28; D: TRBD1; CDR3: CASSLIGQGRAEQYF; DNA: TGTGCCAGCAGTCTCATCGGACAGGGGCGGGCCGAGCAGTACTTC
size: .; J: TRBJ2-1; V: TRBV7-3; D: .; CDR3: CASGLRDEQFF; DNA: TGTGCCAGCGGGCTCCGGGATGAGCAGTTCTTC
size: .; J: TRBJ1-1; V: TRBV7-2; D: .; CDR3: CASSALSVPNTEAFF; DNA: TGTGCCAGCAGCGCCCTGAGCGTACCGAACACTGAAGCTTTCTTT
size: .; J: TRBJ2-1; V: TRBV4-1; D: TRBD2; CDR3: CASSHGPASGRKNEQFF; DNA: TGCGCCAGCAGCCACGGCCCGGCTAGCGGGAGAAAGAATGAGCAGTTCTTC
size: few; J: TRBJ2-7; V: TRBV19; D: .; CDR3: CARPLSRVGYEQYF; DNA: TGTGCCAGGCCCTTGAGCAGGGTAGGCTACGAGCAGTACTTC
size: .; J: TRBJ2-7; V: TRBV9; D: .; CDR3: CASSVRGDKTYEQYF; DNA: TGTGCCAGCAGCGTCCGTGGGGACAAGACCTACGAGCAGTACTTC
size: few; J: TRBJ2-7; V: TRBV28; D: .; CDR3: CASSSGQLVAYEQYF; DNA: TGTGCCAGCAGTTCCGGACAGTTGGTAGCCTACGAGCAGTACTTC
size: once; J: TRBJ2-3; V: TRBV27; D: .; CDR3: CASSSHPSGSTDTQYF; DNA: TGTGCCAGCAGTTCCCACCCCTCAGGGAGCACAGATACGCAGTATTTT
size: .; J: TRBJ2-3; V: TRBV5-1; D: .; CDR3: CASSLGPVERNTDTQYF; DNA: TGCGCCAGCAGCTTGGGCCCTGTGGAAAGAAACACAGATACGCAGTATTTT
size: .; J: TRBJ2-1; V: TRBV5-6; D: TRBD1; CDR3: CASIVDRGHYNEQFF; DNA: TGTGCCAGCATCGTGGACAGGGGTCACTACAATGAGCAGTTCTTC
size: .; J: TRBJ2-7; V: TRBV18; D: .; CDR3: CASSPGPPAYEQYF; DNA: TGTGCCAGCTCCCCCGGGCCCCCCGCCTACGAGCAGTACTTC
size: .; J: TRBJ2-3; V: TRBV27; D: TRBD1; CDR3: CASREEGTDSTDTQYF; DNA: TGTGCCAGCAGAGAAGAAGGGACAGATAGCACAGATACGCAGTATTTT
size: .; J: TRBJ1-5; V: TRBV19; D: .; CDR3: CASSERFSGGNQPQHF; DNA: TGTGCCAGTAGCGAGCGATTCTCGGGGGGCAATCAGCCCCAGCATTTT
size: .; J: TRBJ2-6; V: TRBV5-1; D: .; CDR3: CASSLKTRGSGANVLTF; DNA: TGCGCCAGCAGCTTGAAAACGCGGGGCTCTGGGGCCAACGTCCTGACTTTC